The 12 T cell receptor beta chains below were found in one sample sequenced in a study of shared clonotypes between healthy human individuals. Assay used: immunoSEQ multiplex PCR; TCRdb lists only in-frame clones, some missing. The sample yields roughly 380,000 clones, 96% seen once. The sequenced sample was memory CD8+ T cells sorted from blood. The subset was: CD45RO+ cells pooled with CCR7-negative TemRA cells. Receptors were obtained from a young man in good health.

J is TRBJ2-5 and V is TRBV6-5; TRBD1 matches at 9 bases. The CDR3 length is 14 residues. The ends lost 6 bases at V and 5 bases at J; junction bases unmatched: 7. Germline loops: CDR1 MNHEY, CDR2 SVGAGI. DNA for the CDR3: TGTGCCAGCAGAAAACGGACAGGGGCCGAGACCCAGTACTTC. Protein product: CASRKRTGAETQYF.

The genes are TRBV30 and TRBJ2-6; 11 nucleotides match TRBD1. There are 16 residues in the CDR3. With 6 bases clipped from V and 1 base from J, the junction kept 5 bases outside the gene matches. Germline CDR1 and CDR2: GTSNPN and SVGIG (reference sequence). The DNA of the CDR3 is TGTGCCTGCCCGGGACAGGGGGGGTCTGGGGCCAACGTCCTGACTTTC. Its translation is CACPGQGGSGANVLTF.

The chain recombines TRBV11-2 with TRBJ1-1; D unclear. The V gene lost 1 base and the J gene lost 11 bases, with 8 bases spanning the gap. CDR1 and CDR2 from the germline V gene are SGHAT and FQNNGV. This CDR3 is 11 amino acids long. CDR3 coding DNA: TGTGCCAGCAGCTTAGTCGGGGAGGCTTTCTTT. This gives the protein CASSLVGEAFF.

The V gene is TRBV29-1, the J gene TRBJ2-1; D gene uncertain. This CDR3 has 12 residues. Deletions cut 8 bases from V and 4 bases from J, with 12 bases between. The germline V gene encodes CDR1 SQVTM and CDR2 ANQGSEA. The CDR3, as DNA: TGCAGCCAGATTGGGCGGTACAATGAGCAGTTCTTC. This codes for CSQIGRYNEQFF.

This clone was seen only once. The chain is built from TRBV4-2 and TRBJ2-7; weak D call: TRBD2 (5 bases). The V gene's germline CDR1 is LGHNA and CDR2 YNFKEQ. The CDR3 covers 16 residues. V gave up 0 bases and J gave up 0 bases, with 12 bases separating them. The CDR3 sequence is CASSQESSLTSYEQYF. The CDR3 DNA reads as TGTGCCAGCAGCCAAGAGTCTAGCTTAACCTCCTACGAGCAGTACTTC.

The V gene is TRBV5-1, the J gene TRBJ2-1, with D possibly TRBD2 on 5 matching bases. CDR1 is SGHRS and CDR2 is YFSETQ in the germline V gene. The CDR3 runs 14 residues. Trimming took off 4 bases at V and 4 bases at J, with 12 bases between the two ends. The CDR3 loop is CASSLWTRYNEQFF. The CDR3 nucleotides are TGCGCCAGCAGCCTATGGACTCGTTACAATGAGCAGTTCTTC. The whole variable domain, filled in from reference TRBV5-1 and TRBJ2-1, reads KAGVTQTPRYLIKTRGQQVTLSCSPISGHRSVSWYQQTPGQGLQFLFEYFSETQRNKGNFPGRFSGRQFSNSRSEMNVSTLELGDSALYLCASSLWTRYNEQFFGPGTRLTVL.

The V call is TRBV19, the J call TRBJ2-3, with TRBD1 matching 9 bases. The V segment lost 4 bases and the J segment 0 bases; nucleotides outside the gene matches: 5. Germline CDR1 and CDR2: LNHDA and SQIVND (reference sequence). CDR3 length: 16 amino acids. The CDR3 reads CASSKFGTGSTDTQYF. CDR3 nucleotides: TGTGCCAGTAGTAAATTTGGGACAGGGAGCACAGATACGCAGTATTTT.

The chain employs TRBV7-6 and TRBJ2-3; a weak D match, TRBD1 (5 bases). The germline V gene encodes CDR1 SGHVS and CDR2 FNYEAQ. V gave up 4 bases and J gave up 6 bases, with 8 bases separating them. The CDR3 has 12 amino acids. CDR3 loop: CASSSPGDTQYF. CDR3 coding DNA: TGTGCCAGCAGCTCACCAGGGGATACGCAGTATTTT.

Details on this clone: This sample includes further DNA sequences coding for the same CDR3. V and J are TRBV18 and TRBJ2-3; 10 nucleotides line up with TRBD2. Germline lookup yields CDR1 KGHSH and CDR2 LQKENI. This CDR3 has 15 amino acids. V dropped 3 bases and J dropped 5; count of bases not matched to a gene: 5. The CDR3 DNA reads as TGTGCCAGCTCACCTGGGCTAGCGGGAGAAGATACGCAGTATTTT. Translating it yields CASSPGLAGEDTQYF.

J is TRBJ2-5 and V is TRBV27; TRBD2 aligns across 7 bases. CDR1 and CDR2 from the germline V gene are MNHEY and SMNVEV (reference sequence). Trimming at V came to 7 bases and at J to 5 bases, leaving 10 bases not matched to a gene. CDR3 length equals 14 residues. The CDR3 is CASKGLVTQETQYF. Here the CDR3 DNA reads TGTGCCAGCAAAGGACTAGTAACGCAGGAGACCCAGTACTTC.

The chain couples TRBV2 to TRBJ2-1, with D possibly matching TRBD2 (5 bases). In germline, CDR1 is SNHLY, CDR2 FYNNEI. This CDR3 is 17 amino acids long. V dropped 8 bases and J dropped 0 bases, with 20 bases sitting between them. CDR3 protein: CASRTGQSISSYNEQFF. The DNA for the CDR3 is TGTGCCAGCCGGACTGGCCAGTCAATAAGCTCCTACAATGAGCAGTTCTTC.

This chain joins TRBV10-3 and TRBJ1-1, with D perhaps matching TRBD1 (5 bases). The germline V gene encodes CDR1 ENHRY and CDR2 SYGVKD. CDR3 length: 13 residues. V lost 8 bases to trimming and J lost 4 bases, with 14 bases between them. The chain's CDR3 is CAIGTGGSTEAFF. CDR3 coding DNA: TGTGCCATCGGGACCGGGGGGTCCACTGAAGCTTTCTTT.